A single sample is the source of the 32 T cell receptor beta chains below, sequenced in a study of blood T cell repertoires in COVID-19. Here immunoSEQ multiplex PCR was the method, and the copy in TCRdb shows in-frame clones only, minus some. This sample has 490,000 or so clones, with roughly nine tenths found just once. The source material was PBMCs or T cells enriched from blood (not recorded which). These receptor sequences come from a woman in her fifties or sixties who had recovered from COVID-19.

The chain recombines TRBV18 with TRBJ1-1, with D perhaps matching TRBD1 (5 bases). V was shortened by 3 bases and J by 5 bases, with 7 bases between the two germline ends. CDR3 length: 12 amino acids. Germline CDR1 KGHSH, CDR2 LQKENI. The CDR3 DNA reads TGTGCCAGCTCACCTCAGGGTACTGAAGCTTTCTTT. Its protein product is CASSPQGTEAFF.

The chain couples TRBV5-1 to TRBJ2-5; perhaps TRBD1 as D (5 bases). The CDR3 totals 14 residues. The germline CDR1 and CDR2 sequences are SGHRS and YFSETQ. Trimming left V 4 bases short and J 2 bases short, with 12 bases between. The CDR3 sequence: CASSPSAGQETQYF. In DNA, the CDR3 is TGCGCCAGCAGCCCGAGTGCAGGGCAAGAGACCCAGTACTTC.

This chain links TRBV18 with TRBJ2-5, with 11 bases aligning to TRBD1. V lost 3 bases, J lost 7 bases, and 4 bases stayed unmatched. CDR3 length equals 14 residues. Per the germline V gene, CDR1 is KGHSH and CDR2 is LQKENI. CDR3: CASSPDRGLGTQYF. The CDR3 DNA sequence: TGTGCCAGCTCACCGGACAGGGGGCTGGGGACCCAGTACTTC.

The chain has TRBV7-8 and TRBJ1-3, with 7 positions matching TRBD1. V was clipped by 1 base and J by 4 bases; unmatched bases: 4. The CDR3 extends over 15 amino acids. Germline V CDR1 and CDR2: SGHVS, FQNEAQ. CDR3 nucleotides: TGTGCCAGCAGCTTAGTGACAGGGATCGGAAACACCATATATTTT. Translation: CASSLVTGIGNTIYF.

This clone was seen a single time. The V and J genes are TRBV6-1 and TRBJ2-3, with TRBD1 identical over 8 bases. Germline trimming cut 2 bases from V and 5 bases from J; bases unmatched to any gene: 3. The germline gives CDR1 MNHNS, CDR2 SASEGT. This CDR3 has 14 residues. The CDR3 region has the DNA TGTGCCAGCAGTGAACGGACAGGGAAAGATACGCAGTATTTT. Amino acid sequence: CASSERTGKDTQYF.

This clone was picked up one time. V and J are TRBV3-1 (or the pseudogene TRBV3-2) and TRBJ2-7; 11 nucleotides match TRBD2. Germline V lookup: CDR1 LGHDT, CDR2 YNNKEL (reference sequence). This CDR3 is built from 14 residues. Losses at the gene ends were 4 bases for V and 3 bases for J; bases not matched to a gene: 2. This CDR3 reads CASSRSGGVYEQYF. In DNA, the CDR3 is TGTGCCAGCAGCCGTAGCGGGGGGGTCTACGAGCAGTACTTC.

This rearrangement joins TRBV18 to TRBJ1-1; D remains ambiguous. The CDR3 covers 14 residues. V was pared by 6 bases and J by 4 bases, with 15 bases between. Germline CDR1 and CDR2: KGHSH and LQKENI. For the CDR3, the DNA is TGTGCCAGCTCGCGGGGAGTAAAGAGCACTGAAGCTTTCTTT. Translated, it gives CASSRGVKSTEAFF.

The chain is built from TRBV5-1 and TRBJ2-3; TRBD2 might be the D (5 bases). Trimming cost V 0 bases and J 2 bases, with 16 bases left between them. This CDR3 is built from 17 residues. Germline V lookup: CDR1 SGHRS, CDR2 YFSETQ. The CDR3 here is CASSLGPLAAPTDTQYF. The CDR3 coding sequence is TGCGCCAGCAGCTTGGGGCCTCTAGCTGCCCCCACAGATACGCAGTATTTT.

This chain joins TRBV5-1 and TRBJ2-4; D not certain. This CDR3 contains 14 residues. Trimming cost V 3 bases and J 8 bases, with 15 bases left between them. Germline assignment: CDR1 SGHRS and CDR2 YFSETQ. The CDR3 DNA sequence: TGCGCCAGCAGCTGGCTCGGAAATCAGGACATTCAGTACTTC. Amino acids: CASSWLGNQDIQYF.

This clone has just one count. This same CDR3 is encoded by further DNA sequences in the sample. This rearrangement joins TRBV3-1 (or the pseudogene TRBV3-2) to TRBJ1-5; perhaps TRBD1 as D (5 bases). Trimming took 1 base from V and 1 from J, leaving 8 bases between them. The CDR3 is 15 amino acids. The germline CDR1 and CDR2 sequences are LGHDT and YNNKEL (reference sequence). CDR3 sequence: CASSQGGGSNQPQHF. DNA of the CDR3: TGTGCCAGCAGCCAAGGGGGCGGCAGCAATCAGCCCCAGCATTTT.

V gene TRBV7-2 combines with J gene TRBJ2-3, with TRBD2 identical over 9 bases. With 2 bases clipped from V and 2 bases from J, the junction kept 11 bases outside the gene matches. Per the germline V gene, CDR1 is SGHTA and CDR2 is FQGNSA. This CDR3 spans 18 amino acids. In DNA form, the CDR3 reads TGTGCCAGCAGCTTAAGTTCCTACGGGACTAGCCCCACAGATACGCAGTATTTT. It specifies CASSLSSYGTSPTDTQYF.

CDR3 amino acids: CASSIGSGFGTEAFF. For the CDR3, the DNA is TGTGCCAGTAGTATAGGATCGGGGTTCGGCACTGAAGCTTTCTTT. This chain joins TRBV19 and TRBJ1-1; D gene uncertain. The germline V gene encodes CDR1 LNHDA and CDR2 SQIVND (reference sequence). The CDR3 runs 15 residues. The V end was cut by 1 base, the J end by 4 bases, with 13 bases between.

The DNA for the CDR3 is TGCGCCAGCAGACCCGGGACTAGGGAGCAGTTCTTC. Translation gives CASRPGTREQFF. This chain connects TRBV5-1 to TRBJ2-1, with TRBD2 matching over 8 bases. Germline V gives CDR1 SGHRS, CDR2 YFSETQ. After removal of 5 bases from V and 10 bases from J, the junction contained 5 bases not matched to a gene. CDR3 size: 12 residues.

V and J are TRBV5-1 and TRBJ1-5, with TRBD1 identical over 10 bases. Losses at the gene ends were 3 bases for V and 8 bases for J; bases not matched to a gene: 5. The V gene's germline CDR1 is SGHRS and CDR2 YFSETQ. The CDR3 consists of 14 residues. The CDR3 protein is CASSWGQGIEPQHF. In DNA form, the CDR3 reads TGCGCCAGCAGCTGGGGACAGGGGATAGAGCCCCAGCATTTT.

This sequence joins TRBV19 and TRBJ1-6, with D unclear. Germline loops: CDR1 LNHDA, CDR2 SQIVND (reference sequence). V was cut by 5 bases and J by 10 bases, with 15 bases left in between. The CDR3 loop spans 14 amino acids. CDR3 region: CASSLVKTGSPLHF. The DNA for the CDR3 is TGTGCCAGTAGTCTAGTCAAAACGGGATCACCCCTCCACTTT.

CDR3: CAWIQGGEQFF. The CDR3 coding sequence is TGTGCCTGGATCCAGGGGGGTGAGCAGTTCTTC. The chain links TRBV30 to TRBJ2-1; maybe TRBD1 (7 bases). CDR1 is GTSNPN, CDR2 SVGIG, per germline (reference sequence). V was clipped by 4 bases and J by 9 bases, with 10 bases between them. The CDR3 is made up of 11 amino acids.

This chain joins TRBV3-1 (or the pseudogene TRBV3-2) and TRBJ1-2, with D maybe TRBD1 (6 bases). Per the germline V gene, CDR1 is LGHDT and CDR2 is YNNKEL (reference sequence). CDR3 length: 15 amino acids. V gave up 2 bases and J gave up 2 bases, with 12 bases separating them. The CDR3 loop is CASSQSRGRNYGYTF. CDR3 sequence (DNA): TGTGCCAGCAGCCAAAGCAGGGGACGAAACTATGGCTACACCTTC.

The chain has TRBV4-1 and TRBJ1-2; D is unresolved. CDR3 size: 13 residues. Trimming shortened V by 4 bases and J by 8 bases, and 14 bases separated the two germline ends. CDR1 and CDR2 from the germline V gene are MGHRA and YSYEKL. Written as DNA, the CDR3 is TGCGCCAGCAGCCCCTACCTGGGCGGGGGCTACACCTTC. Residues: CASSPYLGGGYTF.

This clone appeared once. The gene calls are TRBV2 and TRBJ1-1; TRBD1 agrees at 7 bases. The CDR3 sequence is 14 residues long. The junction had 8 bases not matched to a gene; V was cut back by 8 bases and J by 2 bases. The germline CDR1 and CDR2 sequences are SNHLY and FYNNEI. In DNA form, the CDR3 reads TGTGCCAGCTTCAGACAGGGAGGTAACACTGAAGCTTTCTTT. As protein: CASFRQGGNTEAFF.

This clone was observed once. The V call is TRBV19, the J call TRBJ2-7; a possible D gene is TRBD2 (6 bases). Germline V CDR1 and CDR2: LNHDA, SQIVND (reference sequence). Trimming shortened V by 7 bases and J by 0 bases, and 10 bases separated the two germline ends. The CDR3 length is 13 residues. The CDR3: CASTAGSSYEQYF. The DNA for the CDR3 is TGTGCCAGTACCGCGGGGAGCTCCTACGAGCAGTACTTC.

The chain recombines TRBV11-3 with TRBJ2-3; perhaps TRBD2 as D (7 bases). The length of the CDR3 is 15 residues. V shed 5 bases and J shed 0 bases, with 12 bases lying between them. From germline, CDR1 is SGHNT and CDR2 YENEEA. The CDR3, as DNA: TGTGCCAGCAGCCGGGGGGCCTTGAGCACAGATACGCAGTATTTT. It encodes CASSRGALSTDTQYF.

V usage is TRBV11-3 and J usage is TRBJ1-3; possibly TRBD1 for D (5 bases). V was clipped by 5 bases and J by 2 bases, with 16 bases between them. This CDR3 contains 16 residues. CDR1 and CDR2 (germline): SGHNT, YENEEA. CDR3 residues: CASSPRDLQPGNTIYF. CDR3 DNA: TGTGCCAGCAGCCCGAGGGACTTACAGCCTGGAAACACCATATATTTT.

This clone was detected only a few times. This chain joins TRBV5-1 and TRBJ2-7, with 11 bases matching TRBD1. Unmatched junction bases numbered 6, after V lost 2 bases and J lost 5 bases. Germline lookup yields CDR1 SGHRS and CDR2 YFSETQ. The CDR3 contains 15 residues. CDR3 in DNA: TGCGCCAGCAGCTTATTTGGACAGGGGGCGGACGAGCAGTACGTC. It codes for CASSLFGQGADEQYV.

The gene calls are TRBV18 and TRBJ2-7; the match to TRBD1 covers 9 bases. The length of the CDR3 is 13 residues. Trimming cost V 6 bases and J 6 bases; bases outside gene matches: 6. Per germline, CDR1 KGHSH and CDR2 LQKENI. The CDR3 reads CASSPGTGSEQYV. As DNA, the CDR3 is TGTGCCAGCTCCCCCGGGACAGGGAGCGAGCAGTACGTC.

V gene TRBV29-1 combines with J gene TRBJ2-3; tentative D call: TRBD2 (6 bases). Trimming took off 4 bases at V and 4 bases at J, with 12 bases between the two ends. This CDR3 contains 13 residues. The germline gives CDR1 SQVTM, CDR2 ANQGSEA. The CDR3 is CSVGGISPDTQYF. The CDR3 bases are TGCAGCGTTGGCGGGATTTCTCCAGATACGCAGTATTTT.

This clone was observed a handful of times. This sequence joins TRBV5-4 and TRBJ2-7; 9 nucleotides line up with TRBD1. The V segment lost 0 bases and the J segment 3 bases; nucleotides outside the gene matches: 7. Germline V gives CDR1 SGHNT, CDR2 YYREEE (reference sequence). CDR3 length equals 16 residues. This chain's CDR3 is CASSLAKGTGNYEQYF. The CDR3 region has the DNA TGTGCCAGCAGCTTGGCCAAGGGGACAGGGAACTACGAGCAGTACTTC. The full variable domain, completed using reference TRBV5-4 and TRBJ2-7, is ETGVTQSPTHLIKTRGQQVTLRCSSQSGHNTVSWYQQALGQGPQFIFQYYREEENGRGNFPPRFSGLQFPNYSSELNVNALELDDSALYLCASSLAKGTGNYEQYFGPGTRLTVT.

The V and J genes are TRBV30 and TRBJ2-3; 11 positions agree with TRBD2. Germline assignment: CDR1 GTSNPN and CDR2 SVGIG (reference sequence). This CDR3 spans 15 amino acids. V was clipped by 3 bases and J by 2 bases; unmatched bases: 4. The DNA for the CDR3 is TGTGCCTGGAGCCCGGGACTAGCGGCCACAGATACGCAGTATTTT. The encoded protein is CAWSPGLAATDTQYF.

V and J are TRBV12-5 and TRBJ1-5; 8 nucleotides align to TRBD1. V gave up 2 bases and J gave up 4 bases; unmatched junction bases: 4. Germline CDR1 LGHNT, CDR2 FRNRAP. This CDR3 has 15 amino acids. CDR3 region: CASGLWTGRNQPQHF. The CDR3 DNA reads as TGTGCTAGTGGTTTGTGGACAGGGAGGAATCAGCCCCAGCATTTT.

The chain links TRBV7-9 to TRBJ2-7, with D possibly matching TRBD1 (5 bases). This CDR3 contains 13 residues. CDR1 is SEHNR, CDR2 FQNEAQ, per germline (reference sequence). Trimming took 5 bases from V and 6 from J, leaving 14 bases between them. The CDR3 loop reads CASSPISGPEQYF. The CDR3 nucleotides are TGTGCCAGCAGCCCCATCTCAGGGCCCGAGCAGTACTTC. The complete variable domain, with remaining parts taken from reference TRBV7-9 and TRBJ2-7, reads DTGVSQNPRHKITKRGQNVTFRCDPISEHNRLYWYRQTLGQGPEFLTYFQNEAQLEKSRLLSDRFSAERPKGSFSTLEIQRTEQGDSAMYLCASSPISGPEQYFGPGTRLTVT.

This chain links TRBV28 with TRBJ2-2, with TRBD2 as a possible D gene (5 bases). Germline CDR1 is MDHEN and CDR2 is SYDVKM. The V and J ends lost 2 bases and 7 bases respectively, with 20 bases between them. The CDR3 contains 17 residues. CDR3 DNA: TGTGCCAGCAGTTTAGGAGGCGCCCGTCCGAGTGGCGGGGAGCTGTTTTTT. Translating gives CASSLGGARPSGGELFF.

On this clone itself: A junction boundary mismatches the germline segment, possibly from a read error. CDR3 coding DNA: TGTGCCAGCAGATTAGAGTCTGGGGGCGATCAGCCCCAGCATTTT. Protein product: CASRLESGGDQPQHF. The chain joins TRBV7-7 to TRBJ1-5, with D possibly TRBD1 on 6 matching bases. There are 15 residues in the CDR3. The V gene's germline CDR1 is SSHAT and CDR2 FNYEAQ (reference sequence).

This clone occurred a few times. The rearrangement links TRBV11-3 to TRBJ1-6; the match to TRBD1 covers 8 bases. This CDR3 is built from 15 residues. Germline assignment: CDR1 SGHNT and CDR2 YENEEA. V lost 5 bases to trimming and J lost 4 bases; unmatched junction nucleotides: 4. CDR3 DNA sequence: TGTGCCAGCAGCATCGGGACAGGTTATAATTCACCCCTCCACTTT. It specifies CASSIGTGYNSPLHF.